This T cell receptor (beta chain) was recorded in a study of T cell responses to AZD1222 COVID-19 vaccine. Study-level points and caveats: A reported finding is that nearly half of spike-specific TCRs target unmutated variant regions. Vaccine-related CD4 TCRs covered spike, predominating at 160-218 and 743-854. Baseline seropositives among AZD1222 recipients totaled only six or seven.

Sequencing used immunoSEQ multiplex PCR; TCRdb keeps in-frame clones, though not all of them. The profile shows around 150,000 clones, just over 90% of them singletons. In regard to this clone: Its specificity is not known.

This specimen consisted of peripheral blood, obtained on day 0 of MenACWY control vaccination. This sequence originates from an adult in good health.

CDR3 sequence reads: CASIKPVTGRNEQFF. CDR3 bases: TGTGCCAGCATTAAGCCCGTCACAGGGCGCAATGAGCAGTTCTTC. The chain links TRBV6-5 to TRBJ2-1; TRBD1 might be the D (6 bases). The V end was cut by 7 bases, the J end by 6 bases, with 19 bases between. The germline gives CDR1 MNHEY, CDR2 SVGAGI. This CDR3 is 15 amino acids long.